Listed below are T cell receptor beta chains from one sample, sequenced in a study of blood T cell repertoires in COVID-19. Some clones are missing from TCRdb's copy, which holds only in-frame ones; the method was immunoSEQ multiplex PCR. The sample carries roughly 190,000 clones, roughly four fifths recorded once. Sequenced input: peripheral blood. These receptors came from a woman in her thirties or forties with acute or convalescent COVID-19. The CDR3 runs from the conserved cysteine through the conserved F or W. Each record gives: J gene, clone size, D gene, V gene, CDR3 protein, CDR3 DNA. D genes are given only for firm matches. The size field is filled for only some rows; it gives once, few, many or a size class.

j_call: TRBJ1-6; clone_size: once; d_call: -; v_call: TRBV7-9; cdr3_aa: CASSPGLSSYNSPLHF; cdr3_nt: TGTGCCAGCAGCCCCGGACTGAGCTCCTATAATTCACCCCTCCACTTT
j_call: TRBJ2-1; clone_size: -; d_call: TRBD2; v_call: TRBV7-2; cdr3_aa: CASSLEAGLRFYNEQFF; cdr3_nt: TGTGCCAGCAGCTTAGAAGCGGGACTCAGATTCTACAATGAGCAGTTCTTC
j_call: TRBJ1-6; clone_size: -; d_call: TRBD1; v_call: TRBV5-4; cdr3_aa: CASSPALQGAIPNSPLHF; cdr3_nt: TGTGCCAGCAGCCCGGCCTTACAGGGGGCGATCCCCAATTCACCCCTCCACTTT
j_call: TRBJ1-4; clone_size: once; d_call: TRBD1; v_call: TRBV30; cdr3_aa: CAWSVGQGEIF; cdr3_nt: TGTGCCTGGAGTGTAGGGCAGGGGGAGATTTTT
j_call: TRBJ2-7; clone_size: -; d_call: TRBD2; v_call: TRBV3-1/TRBV3-2; cdr3_aa: CASSQGASGRGEQYF; cdr3_nt: TGTGCCAGCAGCCAAGGGGCTAGCGGGAGGGGTGAGCAGTACTTC
j_call: TRBJ1-4; clone_size: -; d_call: -; v_call: TRBV30; cdr3_aa: CAWTGQGTEKLFF; cdr3_nt: TGTGCCTGGACAGGGCAGGGCACGGAAAAACTGTTTTTT
j_call: TRBJ2-2; clone_size: once; d_call: TRBD1; v_call: TRBV2; cdr3_aa: CASNDLGTGITGELFF; cdr3_nt: TGTGCCAGCAATGATCTGGGGACAGGGATCACCGGGGAGCTGTTTTTT
j_call: TRBJ2-1; clone_size: -; d_call: TRBD2; v_call: TRBV4-1; cdr3_aa: CASSQTSGLNEQFF; cdr3_nt: TGCGCCAGCAGCCAGACTAGCGGGTTAAATGAGCAGTTCTTC
j_call: TRBJ2-1; clone_size: -; d_call: TRBD2; v_call: TRBV19; cdr3_aa: CASSLAGGPNEQFF; cdr3_nt: TGTGCCAGTAGCCTAGCGGGGGGGCCCAATGAGCAGTTCTTC
j_call: TRBJ2-1; clone_size: -; d_call: TRBD1; v_call: TRBV14; cdr3_aa: CASSNYRGYNEQFF; cdr3_nt: TGTGCCAGCAGCAATTACAGGGGATACAATGAGCAGTTCTTC